This T cell receptor beta chain is from a study of cytomegalovirus exposure and HLA in healthy donors. Study-level findings and limits: Later on, an analysis tied approximately 17,000 TCR beta sequences to HLA alleles at 0.05 false discovery rate.

Primers: 60 Vbeta forward and 13 Jbeta reverse. Here immunoSEQ multiplex PCR was the method, and the copy in TCRdb shows in-frame clones only, minus some. In the table there are approximately 69,000 clones, 60% to 80% of which are singletons. This clone was picked up many times. The antigen remains unidentified. Germline V gene lookup returns CDR1 LGHNA and CDR2 YSLEER. This CDR3 is built from 15 residues. J gave up 6 bases and V 0 bases, and 3 bases lay outside the gene matches. The specimen sequenced was PBMCs. The chain combines TRBV4-3 with TRBJ1-4; 8 bases map to TRBD1. The origin of this receptor is a woman aged 25 to 45 in good health and CMV-seropositive. As DNA, the CDR3 is TGCGCCAGCAGCCAAGAAGGACAGGGTCATGAAAAACTGTTTTTT. This sequence encodes CASSQEGQGHEKLFF.